This TCR beta chain was identified during a study of blood T cell repertoires in COVID-19 (TCRdb year 2020). Notes on the research overall: Collaborator samples came from the United States, Italy and Spain and covered acute and convalescent phases of COVID-19. The dataset comprised deeply sampled blood TCRbeta repertoires from subjects exposed to, actively infected with, or recovered from COVID-19. The repertoires were made available in a free public database intended to serve as a resource for research on the immune response to SARS-CoV-2. The samples were drawn from the first 160 participants of the ongoing ImmuneRACE study and from over a thousand subjects provided by 6 global collaborators. The sample metadata nearly always contained a de-identified subject ID, COVID-19 status, age in years and sex. HLA class I and class II types, where available, came from metadata supplied by the sample provider rather than from assay-based typing. The material from the prospective study consisted of cDNA or gDNA derived from T cells, B-cell-depleted T cells, or PBMCs. The investigation overall reported the following: Clinical and demographic metadata were provided uncurated, with the amount varying by source and participant.

Trimming accounts for 5 bases at V and 4 bases at J, while the number of junction bases matched to no gene is 4. The CDR3 runs 14 residues from the cysteine to the phenylalanine. Only CDR3 DNA is held: 42 bases, read in frame from base 1. Via the germline V gene (reference sequence), CDR1 is MNHEY and CDR2 SMNVEV. The immunoSEQ Assay, a bias-controlled multiplex PCR, was used to amplify TCRbeta CDR3 regions from genomic DNA. In the paper's pipeline: The number of nucleated cells in each sample was estimated from the amplification of reference gene primers within the assay. To quantify the absolute abundance of each unique TCRbeta CDR3 rearrangement, sequence reads were collapsed and filtered. For each sample, productive Simpson clonality was calculated as the square root of Simpson's diversity index across productive rearrangements. Here the immuneACCESS table is served through TCRdb, limited to in-frame sequences with V and J called. Missing clones are a known gap in these copies; in checked studies unresolved V genes cover under half, and the rest lacks a known reason. The V and J calls and clone size were taken over from that table, and D and trimming were inferred from the DNA. Here the sample has around 270,000 clones; approximately 83% occur a single time. The ten largest clones add up to approximately 15% of the sample.

One collaborating source in Seattle enrolled patients during active infection and followed them longitudinally through the course of disease. The collaborating institutions used their own protocols to collect whole blood in K2EDTA tubes. For TCRbeta analysis, collaborators shipped samples as frozen whole blood, isolated PBMCs, or DNA extracted from either of those sample types. Turning to this clone: Its binding antigen is unknown. Base qualities are not at hand, and no much larger clone is one base apart.

The clonotype was recovered from a person aged 70 to 85 with COVID-19, enrolled during active disease. The material sequenced was peripheral blood. This sequence uses TRBV27 and TRBJ2-2, with 7 bases aligning to TRBD1. Read as DNA, the sequence is TGTGCCAGCAGTGACAGGGTGGCCACCGGGGAGCTGTTTTTT. It translates to CASSDRVATGELFF.